Presented here are 5 T cell receptor beta chains from one specimen sequenced in a study of shared clonotypes between healthy human individuals. Clones were read by immunoSEQ multiplex PCR, and TCRdb kept only the in-frame ones, dropping some. The table lists 450,000 to 700,000 clones, 95% to 96% of them singletons. The naive CD8 population came from CD45RO-negative cells selected for CCR7, without terminally differentiated effector memory CD45RA+ cells. The source material was naive CD8+ T cells sorted from blood. The receptor source for this set is a woman in her twenties or thirties in good health.

The chain couples TRBV2 to TRBJ2-7, with 9 bases aligning to TRBD2. V gave up 8 bases and J gave up 3 bases; unmatched junction bases: 11. The CDR3 is 15 residues long. Per the germline V gene, CDR1 is SNHLY and CDR2 is FYNNEI. This CDR3 is CASLKSTSGNYEQYF. The CDR3 DNA sequence: TGTGCCAGCCTCAAGTCGACTAGCGGAAACTACGAGCAGTACTTC.

This chain joins TRBV4-1 and TRBJ2-1, with 7 bases lining up with TRBD2. Trimming removed 0 bases from V and 4 bases from J; junction bases left unmatched: 15. The CDR3 is 19 residues long. The V gene's germline CDR1 is MGHRA and CDR2 YSYEKL. The DNA for the CDR3 is TGCGCCAGCAGCCAAGATCGGATTACCACTCCGGGGGGTTACAATGAGCAGTTCTTC. It translates to CASSQDRITTPGGYNEQFF.

In this sample, this clone turned up once. The CDR3 loop reads CASSQRGLGYGYTF. CDR3 bases: TGCGCCAGCAGCCAGAGGGGGCTAGGCTATGGCTACACCTTC. The chain is built from TRBV4-1 and TRBJ1-2; TRBD1 matches 7 bases. Germline V gene sequence: CDR1 MGHRA, CDR2 YSYEKL. The CDR3 length is 14 residues. V gave up 3 bases and J gave up 4 bases; unmatched junction bases: 5.

J is TRBJ2-7 and V is TRBV13; D call uncertain. Trimming removed 4 bases at V and 2 bases at J, with 6 bases between. Germline V gene data show CDR1 as PRHDT and CDR2 as FYEKMQ (reference sequence). CDR3 size: 12 residues. In DNA, the CDR3 is TGTGCCAGCAGCTGGCTTACCTACGAGCAGTACTTC. Protein: CASSWLTYEQYF.

This chain joins TRBV5-1 and TRBJ2-7; TRBD1 matches at 7 bases. The CDR3 runs 13 residues. V trimming: 5 bases; J trimming: 1 base; junction bases outside the gene matches: 3. Germline V lookup: CDR1 SGHRS, CDR2 YFSETQ. In nucleotides, the CDR3 is TGCGCCAGCAGGCCGGGACAGTCCTACGAGCAGTACTTC. Translation gives CASRPGQSYEQYF.